Listed below are T cell receptor beta chains from one sample, sequenced in a study of T cell repertoires in cytomegalovirus infection. TCRdb re-derived calls from the reads in MiXCR, one entry per CDR3 protein. The repertoire has some 310,000 distinct CDR3 sequences, 25% of them found once; the top ten carry approximately 12%. Their cognate antigens are unknown. Sample: cultured PBMCs, taken from culture after CMV antigen stimulation. Source of these receptors: a human donor in good health (CMV status not recorded). Some clones in this sample may be carry-over from other donors' samples. Both conserved end residues are trimmed from each CDR3. Some rows have no size entry. The others give once, few or many, or a class for an expanded clone.

j_call: TRBJ1-3; clone_size: many; v_call: TRBV7-9; cdr3_length: 13; cdr3_aa: ASTWGAVSGNTIY
j_call: TRBJ2-2; clone_size: NA; v_call: TRBV27; cdr3_length: 13; cdr3_aa: ASSLLEGTTGELF
j_call: TRBJ1-1; clone_size: many; v_call: TRBV20-1; cdr3_length: 10; cdr3_aa: SARDQTTEAF
j_call: TRBJ2-1; clone_size: NA; v_call: TRBV4-2; cdr3_length: 14; cdr3_aa: ASSQEPGASYNEQF
j_call: TRBJ2-1; clone_size: few; v_call: TRBV7-9; cdr3_length: 15; cdr3_aa: ASSNRNGQGRQNEQF
j_call: TRBJ2-3; clone_size: NA; v_call: TRBV7-3; cdr3_length: 14; cdr3_aa: ASSLRARGRTDTQY
j_call: TRBJ2-1; clone_size: few; v_call: TRBV27; cdr3_length: 14; cdr3_aa: ASSRPMAGAYNEQF
j_call: TRBJ2-7; clone_size: NA; v_call: TRBV19; cdr3_length: 9; cdr3_aa: ASSTKYEQY
j_call: TRBJ2-1; clone_size: NA; v_call: TRBV10-3; cdr3_length: 10; cdr3_aa: AISETGNEQF
j_call: TRBJ1-2; clone_size: NA; v_call: TRBV4-1; cdr3_length: 13; cdr3_aa: ASSPIFREDYGYT
j_call: TRBJ2-7; clone_size: once; v_call: TRBV4-1; cdr3_length: 15; cdr3_aa: ASSQDPPGLVIYEQY
j_call: TRBJ2-7; clone_size: many; v_call: TRBV7-2; cdr3_length: 15; cdr3_aa: ASTLASSSRGHYEQY
j_call: TRBJ2-2; clone_size: NA; v_call: TRBV5-4; cdr3_length: 15; cdr3_aa: ASNVQLTSGSTGELF
j_call: TRBJ2-3; clone_size: NA; v_call: TRBV5-8; cdr3_length: 13; cdr3_aa: ASSRLAGAVDTQY
j_call: TRBJ2-1; clone_size: NA; v_call: TRBV3-1; cdr3_length: 10; cdr3_aa: ASSQVLNEQF
j_call: TRBJ2-1; clone_size: NA; v_call: TRBV11-1; cdr3_length: 13; cdr3_aa: ASSITSGSHNEQF
j_call: TRBJ1-4; clone_size: once; v_call: TRBV19; cdr3_length: 13; cdr3_aa: ASTFGDATNEKLF
j_call: TRBJ2-4; clone_size: many; v_call: TRBV7-2; cdr3_length: 13; cdr3_aa: ASSLVRGAENIQY
j_call: TRBJ1-2; clone_size: NA; v_call: TRBV4-1; cdr3_length: 14; cdr3_aa: ASSQGRLGANYGYT
j_call: TRBJ2-1; clone_size: NA; v_call: TRBV7-9; cdr3_length: 14; cdr3_aa: ASSLAGPSGRAEQF
j_call: TRBJ1-5; clone_size: few; v_call: TRBV6-1; cdr3_length: 13; cdr3_aa: ASSERTGRGQPQH
j_call: TRBJ1-2; clone_size: few; v_call: TRBV3-1; cdr3_length: 13; cdr3_aa: ASSQRGQGTYGYT
j_call: TRBJ2-2; clone_size: many; v_call: TRBV7-2; cdr3_length: 14; cdr3_aa: ASSQPGTSAGAELF
j_call: TRBJ2-2; clone_size: few; v_call: TRBV7-2; cdr3_length: 13; cdr3_aa: ASRPTGANTGELF
j_call: TRBJ1-1; clone_size: many; v_call: TRBV12-3/TRBV12-4; cdr3_length: 11; cdr3_aa: ASTRTAGTEAF
j_call: TRBJ1-2; clone_size: few; v_call: TRBV4-1; cdr3_length: 12; cdr3_aa: ASSQAERAYGYT
j_call: TRBJ2-2; clone_size: few; v_call: TRBV7-9; cdr3_length: 14; cdr3_aa: ASSHRDRGGTGELF
j_call: TRBJ2-5; clone_size: many; v_call: TRBV11-2; cdr3_length: 14; cdr3_aa: ASSLSRTSGQETQY
j_call: TRBJ2-2; clone_size: NA; v_call: TRBV5-1; cdr3_length: 19; cdr3_aa: ASSLAPSGSIAFANTGELF
j_call: TRBJ2-3; clone_size: few; v_call: TRBV24-1; cdr3_length: 10; cdr3_aa: ATADYLDTQY
j_call: TRBJ2-3; clone_size: few; v_call: TRBV4-1; cdr3_length: 14; cdr3_aa: ASSQGTAGSTDTQY
j_call: TRBJ1-3; clone_size: many; v_call: TRBV7-2; cdr3_length: 13; cdr3_aa: ASGDRVLSGNTIY
j_call: TRBJ2-5; clone_size: NA; v_call: TRBV12-3/TRBV12-4; cdr3_length: 13; cdr3_aa: ASSQGTGYEETQY
j_call: TRBJ1-1; clone_size: many; v_call: TRBV7-4; cdr3_length: 12; cdr3_aa: ASSLGWMNTEAF
j_call: TRBJ1-6; clone_size: NA; v_call: TRBV7-8; cdr3_length: 14; cdr3_aa: ASSLDGASHNSPLH
j_call: TRBJ2-1; clone_size: NA; v_call: TRBV29-1; cdr3_length: 11; cdr3_aa: SVEGTRYNEQF
j_call: TRBJ2-6; clone_size: NA; v_call: TRBV19; cdr3_length: 16; cdr3_aa: ASSIPGQWSSGANVLT
j_call: TRBJ2-3; clone_size: many; v_call: TRBV7-9; cdr3_length: 10; cdr3_aa: ASVGRTDTQY
j_call: TRBJ2-1; clone_size: NA; v_call: TRBV6-5; cdr3_length: 15; cdr3_aa: ASSKYPPGLPYNEQF
j_call: TRBJ2-3; clone_size: NA; v_call: TRBV5-6; cdr3_length: 14; cdr3_aa: ASSSRTSGIVDTQY
j_call: TRBJ1-4; clone_size: few; v_call: TRBV7-2; cdr3_length: 13; cdr3_aa: ASSLVGSLSEKLF
j_call: TRBJ1-3; clone_size: few; v_call: TRBV7-2; cdr3_length: 13; cdr3_aa: ASSLEANSGNTIY
j_call: TRBJ2-3; clone_size: many; v_call: TRBV19; cdr3_length: 10; cdr3_aa: ASSIDRGQQY
j_call: TRBJ2-1; clone_size: few; v_call: TRBV19; cdr3_length: 16; cdr3_aa: ASSIFGASGASYNEQF
j_call: TRBJ2-3; clone_size: NA; v_call: TRBV7-3; cdr3_length: 14; cdr3_aa: ASSVTGTANTDTQY
j_call: TRBJ2-7; clone_size: few; v_call: TRBV20-1; cdr3_length: 14; cdr3_aa: SADYFTGTLYYEQY
j_call: TRBJ1-5; clone_size: NA; v_call: TRBV7-2; cdr3_length: 13; cdr3_aa: ASSSRQGNGQPQH
j_call: TRBJ2-1; clone_size: once; v_call: TRBV6-8; cdr3_length: 13; cdr3_aa: ASRPHGLAPAEQF
j_call: TRBJ1-1; clone_size: few; v_call: TRBV5-1; cdr3_length: 12; cdr3_aa: ASSLKAGNTEAF
j_call: TRBJ1-1; clone_size: many; v_call: TRBV7-2; cdr3_length: 13; cdr3_aa: ASSTRGVGGTEAF
j_call: TRBJ2-3; clone_size: NA; v_call: TRBV6-2/TRBV6-3; cdr3_length: 11; cdr3_aa: ATEAGSTDTQY
j_call: TRBJ2-6; clone_size: few; v_call: TRBV7-2; cdr3_length: 14; cdr3_aa: ASSRNRVKGANVLT